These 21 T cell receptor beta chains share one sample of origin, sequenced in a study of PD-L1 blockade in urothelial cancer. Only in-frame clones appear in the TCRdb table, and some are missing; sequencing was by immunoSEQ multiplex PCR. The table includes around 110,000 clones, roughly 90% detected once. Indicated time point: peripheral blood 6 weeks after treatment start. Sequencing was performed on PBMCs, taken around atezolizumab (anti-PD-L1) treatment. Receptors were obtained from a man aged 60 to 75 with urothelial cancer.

In DNA, the CDR3 is TGTGCCAGCAGCCTCAATCGGGACAGCTCGAGTTGGGAGCTGTTTTTT. Protein: CASSLNRDSSSWELFF. The chain employs TRBV11-3 and TRBJ2-2; 7 bases match TRBD1. The CDR3 contains 16 residues. The ends lost 5 bases at V and 9 bases at J; junction bases unmatched: 15. CDR1 is SGHNT, CDR2 YENEEA, per germline.

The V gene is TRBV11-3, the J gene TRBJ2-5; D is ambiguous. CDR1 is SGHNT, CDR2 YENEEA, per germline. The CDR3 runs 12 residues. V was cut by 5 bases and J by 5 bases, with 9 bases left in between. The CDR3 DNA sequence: TGTGCCAGCAGCCTCCCCTATGAGACCCAGTACTTC. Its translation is CASSLPYETQYF.

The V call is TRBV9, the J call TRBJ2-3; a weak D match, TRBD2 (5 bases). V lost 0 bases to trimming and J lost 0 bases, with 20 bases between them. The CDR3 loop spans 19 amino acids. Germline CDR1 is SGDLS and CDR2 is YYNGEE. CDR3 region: CASSVDGMGRADSTDTQYF. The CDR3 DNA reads TGTGCCAGCAGCGTAGATGGGATGGGGAGAGCCGATAGCACAGATACGCAGTATTTT. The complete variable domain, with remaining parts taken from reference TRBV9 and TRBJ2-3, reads DSGVTQTPKHLITATGQRVTLRCSPRSGDLSVYWYQQSLDQGLQFLIQYYNGEERAKGNILERFSAQQFPDLHSELNLSSLELGDSALYFCASSVDGMGRADSTDTQYFGPGTRLTVL.

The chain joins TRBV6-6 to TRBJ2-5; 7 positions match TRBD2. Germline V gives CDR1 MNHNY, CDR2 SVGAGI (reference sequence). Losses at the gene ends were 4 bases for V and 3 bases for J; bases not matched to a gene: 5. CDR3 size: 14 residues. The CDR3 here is CASSSPSGKETQYF. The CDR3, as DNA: TGTGCCAGCAGTTCCCCTAGCGGTAAAGAGACCCAGTACTTC.

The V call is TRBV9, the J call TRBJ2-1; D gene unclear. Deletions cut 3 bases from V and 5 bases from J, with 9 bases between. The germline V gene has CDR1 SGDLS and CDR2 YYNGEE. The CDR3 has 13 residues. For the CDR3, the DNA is TGTGCCAGCAGCGGCAGTCGAAACAATGAGCAGTTCTTC. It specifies CASSGSRNNEQFF.

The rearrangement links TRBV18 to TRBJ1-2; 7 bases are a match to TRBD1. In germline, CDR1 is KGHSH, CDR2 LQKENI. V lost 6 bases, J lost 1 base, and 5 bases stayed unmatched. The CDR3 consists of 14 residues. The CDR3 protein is CASSPGTDNYGYTF. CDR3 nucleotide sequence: TGTGCCAGCTCCCCCGGGACAGATAACTATGGCTACACCTTC.

The CDR3, as DNA: TGCAGCGTTCACAGGGGGCCGGGGACTGAAGCTTTCTTT. This encodes CSVHRGPGTEAFF. This chain uses TRBV29-1 with TRBJ1-1; TRBD1 matches 9 bases. The germline CDR1 and CDR2 sequences are SQVTM and ANQGSEA. Trimming at V came to 5 bases and at J to 5 bases, leaving 6 bases not matched to a gene. The CDR3 runs to 13 residues. The full variable domain, its missing parts supplied by reference TRBV29-1 and TRBJ1-1, is SAVISQKPSRDICQRGTSLTIQCQVDSQVTMMFWYRQQPGQSLTLIATANQGSEATYESGFVIDKFPISRPNLTFSTLTVSNMSPEDSSIYLCSVHRGPGTEAFFGQGTRLTVV.

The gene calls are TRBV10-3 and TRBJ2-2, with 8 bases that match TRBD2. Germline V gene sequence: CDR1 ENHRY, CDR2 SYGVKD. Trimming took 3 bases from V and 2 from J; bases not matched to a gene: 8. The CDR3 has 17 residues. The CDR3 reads CAISDDGSGANTGELFF. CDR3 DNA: TGTGCCATCAGTGATGATGGTAGCGGGGCAAACACCGGGGAGCTGTTTTTT.

CDR3 in amino acids: CASSEYFKGLTGNTIYF. The CDR3 coding sequence is TGTGCCAGCAGTGAATATTTTAAGGGGCTGACGGGAAACACCATATATTTT. This sequence joins TRBV25-1 and TRBJ1-3; perhaps TRBD1 as D (5 bases). CDR1 and CDR2 from the germline V gene are MGHDK and SYGVNS. V lost 0 bases to trimming and J lost 4 bases, with 16 bases between them. The CDR3 runs to 17 residues.

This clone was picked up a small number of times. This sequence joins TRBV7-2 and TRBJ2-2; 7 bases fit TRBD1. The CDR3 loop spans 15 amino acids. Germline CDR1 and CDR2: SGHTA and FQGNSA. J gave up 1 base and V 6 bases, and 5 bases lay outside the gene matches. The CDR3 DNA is TGTGCCAGCAGTAGTTGGACAGGGAACACCGGGGAGCTGTTTTTT. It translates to CASSSWTGNTGELFF.

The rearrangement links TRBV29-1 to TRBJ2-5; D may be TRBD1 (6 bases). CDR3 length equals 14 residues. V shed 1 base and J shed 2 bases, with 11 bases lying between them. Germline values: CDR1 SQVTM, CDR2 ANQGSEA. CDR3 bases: TGCAGCGTTGAAGTGGGGGCGAATCAAGAGACCCAGTACTTC. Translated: CSVEVGANQETQYF. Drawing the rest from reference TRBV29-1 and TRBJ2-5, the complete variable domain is SAVISQKPSRDICQRGTSLTIQCQVDSQVTMMFWYRQQPGQSLTLIATANQGSEATYESGFVIDKFPISRPNLTFSTLTVSNMSPEDSSIYLCSVEVGANQETQYFGPGTRLLVL.

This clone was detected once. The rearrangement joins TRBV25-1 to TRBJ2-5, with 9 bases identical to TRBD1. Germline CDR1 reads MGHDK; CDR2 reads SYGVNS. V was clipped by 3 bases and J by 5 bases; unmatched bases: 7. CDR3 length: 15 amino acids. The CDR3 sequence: CASSDLQGARETQYF. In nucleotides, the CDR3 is TGTGCCAGCAGTGACCTACAGGGGGCGCGTGAGACCCAGTACTTC.

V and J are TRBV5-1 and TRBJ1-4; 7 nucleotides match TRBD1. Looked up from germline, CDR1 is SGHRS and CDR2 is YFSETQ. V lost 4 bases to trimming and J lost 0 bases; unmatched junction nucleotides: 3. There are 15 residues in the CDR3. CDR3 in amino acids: CASSKGQTTNEKLFF. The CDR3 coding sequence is TGCGCCAGCAGCAAGGGACAGACAACTAATGAAAAACTGTTTTTT. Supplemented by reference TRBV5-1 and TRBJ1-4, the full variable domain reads KAGVTQTPRYLIKTRGQQVTLSCSPISGHRSVSWYQQTPGQGLQFLFEYFSETQRNKGNFPGRFSGRQFSNSRSEMNVSTLELGDSALYLCASSKGQTTNEKLFFGSGTQLSVL.

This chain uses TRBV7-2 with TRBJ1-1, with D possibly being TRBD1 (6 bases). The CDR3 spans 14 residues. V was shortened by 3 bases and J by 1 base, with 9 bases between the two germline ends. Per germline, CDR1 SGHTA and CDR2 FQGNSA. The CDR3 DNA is TGTGCCAGCAGCTTGGGGGCAGCGAACACTGAAGCTTTCTTT. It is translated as CASSLGAANTEAFF. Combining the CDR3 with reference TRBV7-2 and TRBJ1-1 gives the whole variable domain GAGVSQSPSNKVTEKGKDVELRCDPISGHTALYWYRQSLGQGLEFLIYFQGNSAPDKSGLPSDRFSAERTGGSVSTLTIQRTQQEDSAVYLCASSLGAANTEAFFGQGTRLTVV.

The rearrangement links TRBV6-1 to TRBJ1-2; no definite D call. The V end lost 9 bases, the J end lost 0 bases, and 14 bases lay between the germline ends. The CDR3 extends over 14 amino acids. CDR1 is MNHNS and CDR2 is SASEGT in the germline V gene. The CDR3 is CASRGGPANYGYTF. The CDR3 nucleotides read TGTGCCAGTCGTGGCGGGCCCGCTAACTATGGCTACACCTTC.

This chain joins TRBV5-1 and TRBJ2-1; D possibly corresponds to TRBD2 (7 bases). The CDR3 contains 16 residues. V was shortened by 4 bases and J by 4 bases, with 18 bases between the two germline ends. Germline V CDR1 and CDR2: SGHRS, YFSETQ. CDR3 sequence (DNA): TGCGCCAGCAGCCTCCTACGGGGGGCCGGGTACAATGAGCAGTTCTTC. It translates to CASSLLRGAGYNEQFF.

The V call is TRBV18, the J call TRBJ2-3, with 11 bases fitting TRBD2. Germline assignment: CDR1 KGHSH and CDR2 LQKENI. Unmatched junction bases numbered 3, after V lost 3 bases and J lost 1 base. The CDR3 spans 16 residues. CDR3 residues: CASSPSGGAGTDTQYF. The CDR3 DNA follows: TGTGCCAGCTCACCTAGCGGGGGGGCCGGCACAGATACGCAGTATTTT.

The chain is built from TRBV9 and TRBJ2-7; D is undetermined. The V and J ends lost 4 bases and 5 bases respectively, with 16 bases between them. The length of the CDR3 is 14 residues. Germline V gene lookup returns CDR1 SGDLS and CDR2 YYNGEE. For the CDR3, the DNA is TGTGCCAGCAGCATGAGGCCAGTATCGGACGAGCAGTACTTC. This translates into CASSMRPVSDEQYF.

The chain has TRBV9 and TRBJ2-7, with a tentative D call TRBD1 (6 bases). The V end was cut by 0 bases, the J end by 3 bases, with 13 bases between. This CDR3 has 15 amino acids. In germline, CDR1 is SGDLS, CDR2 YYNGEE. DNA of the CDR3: TGTGCCAGCAGCGTAGGTCAGGGGTCCTACTACGAGCAGTACTTC. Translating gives CASSVGQGSYYEQYF.

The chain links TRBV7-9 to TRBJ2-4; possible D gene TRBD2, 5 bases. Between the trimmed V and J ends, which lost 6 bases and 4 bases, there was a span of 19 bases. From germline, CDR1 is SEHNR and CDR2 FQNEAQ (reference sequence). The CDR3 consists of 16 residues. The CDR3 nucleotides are TGTGCCAGCAGTTCCTATCTGGCCGGGGAAAAAAACATTCAGTACTTC. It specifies CASSSYLAGEKNIQYF.

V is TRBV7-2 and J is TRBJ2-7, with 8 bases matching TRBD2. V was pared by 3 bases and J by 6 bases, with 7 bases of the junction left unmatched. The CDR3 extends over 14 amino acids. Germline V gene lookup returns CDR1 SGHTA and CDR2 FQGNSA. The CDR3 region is CASSFAGGGGEQYF. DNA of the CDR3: TGTGCCAGCAGCTTTGCGGGAGGTGGGGGCGAGCAGTACTTC.